This T cell receptor beta chain emerged from a study of relationships among human T cell subsets. From mRNA, alpha and beta CDR3 regions were amplified using semiquantitative ARM-PCR. Tagged nested gene-specific primers were used first, then communal superprimers amplified exponentially. Before the second round, exonuclease removed the nested primers. TCRdb used MiXCR to reprocess the multiplex PCR reads, holding one entry per CDR3 protein. There are several thousand distinct CDR3 sequences in the sample; about 50% occur only once, and under 6.5% lies in the top ten. This clonotype occurred a few times. V lost 0 bases to trimming and J lost 2 bases, with 8 bases between them. This CDR3 region has 14 residues. CDR1 is KGHSH, CDR2 LQKENI, per germline. From the CD45RA-negative fraction, anti-CD45RO beads picked out CD45RA-RO+ memory T cells.

Source material: memory T cells sorted from blood. The sequence was collected from a man aged 40-49 years in good health. V usage is TRBV18 and J usage is TRBJ2-7; D not certain. The chain's CDR3 is CASSPPMNPYEQYF. The CDR3, as DNA: TGTGCCAGCTCACCACCGATGAATCCCTACGAGCAGTACTTC. The full variable domain, rest sourced from reference TRBV18 and TRBJ2-7, is NAGVMQNPRHLVRRRGQEARLRCSPMKGHSHVYWYRQLPEEGLKFMVYLQKENIIDESGMPKERFSAEFPKEGPSILRIQQVVRGDSAAYFCASSPPMNPYEQYFGPGTRLTVT.